These 27 T cell receptor beta chains were sequenced from one sample in a study of cytotoxic CD8 clonotypes in ibrutinib-treated CLL. Generated by immunoSEQ multiplex PCR, the TCRdb table keeps only in-frame clones and is missing some. This repertoire shows approximately 120,000 clones, under 70% found once; its top ten account for about 40%. Here the sequenced sample was PBMCs, taken after 24 months of ibrutinib treatment. The receptors come from a human donor with chronic lymphocytic leukemia.

This clone was seen only a few times. This sequence joins TRBV2 and TRBJ2-7; a possible D gene is TRBD1 (5 bases). Per germline, CDR1 SNHLY and CDR2 FYNNEI. The CDR3 is 13 residues long. Trimming removed 6 bases from V and 6 bases from J, with 15 bases in between. This CDR3 is CASSSGRRVEQYF. CDR3 nucleotide sequence: TGTGCCAGCAGCTCAGGGCGCCGGGTCGAGCAGTACTTC.

This clone was seen a handful of times. The chain couples TRBV6-1 to TRBJ1-6, with D unresolved. Germline loops: CDR1 MNHNS, CDR2 SASEGT. Between the trimmed V and J ends, which lost 6 bases and 6 bases, there was a span of 12 bases. The CDR3 spans 14 residues. CDR3 bases: TGTGCCAGCAGCGCCCAGGTTCTTAATTCACCCCTCCACTTT. It yields the protein CASSAQVLNSPLHF.

This chain links TRBV6-1 with TRBJ2-3, with D tentatively TRBD2 (5 bases). The length of the CDR3 is 16 residues. Germline values: CDR1 MNHNS, CDR2 SASEGT. Trimming removed 10 bases at V and 0 bases at J, with 20 bases between. The CDR3 protein is CATCERTGLSTDTQYF. CDR3 bases: TGTGCCACCTGTGAAAGGACTGGTCTTAGCACAGATACGCAGTATTTT.

The chain links TRBV5-4 to TRBJ1-5; 7 bases match TRBD1. This CDR3 is 13 amino acids long. Germline-derived CDR1 and CDR2 are SGHNT and YYREEE (reference sequence). The V gene end was trimmed by 4 bases and the J gene end by 4 bases; junction bases not matched to a gene: 2. CDR3 in DNA: TGTGCCAGCAGCGAGGACAGGAATCAGCCCCAGCATTTT. Protein: CASSEDRNQPQHF.

V is TRBV6-1 and J is TRBJ2-3; 14 positions agree with TRBD2. The germline V gene has CDR1 MNHNS and CDR2 SASEGT. The CDR3 sequence is 17 residues long. The V gene end was trimmed by 0 bases and the J gene end by 5 bases; junction bases not matched to a gene: 4. The CDR3 region has the DNA TGTGCCAGCAGTGAAGCAGGACTAGCGGGGGGTGGAGATACGCAGTATTTT. Translation gives CASSEAGLAGGGDTQYF.

The chain combines TRBV5-6 with TRBJ1-1; D remains ambiguous. The germline CDR1 and CDR2 sequences are SGHDT and YYEEEE. The CDR3 length is 14 residues. Trimming took off 5 bases at V and 0 bases at J, with 11 bases between the two ends. The CDR3 reads CASRPRPLNTEAFF. The CDR3 nucleotides read TGTGCCAGCAGACCACGCCCGTTGAACACTGAAGCTTTCTTT.

This chain links TRBV11-3 with TRBJ2-1, with 11 nucleotides matching TRBD2. Germline V gene lookup returns CDR1 SGHNT and CDR2 YENEEA. After removal of 5 bases from V and 5 bases from J, the junction contained 5 bases not matched to a gene. CDR3 size: 15 residues. CDR3 loop: CASSPGTSGNNEQFF. DNA of the CDR3: TGTGCCAGCAGCCCAGGGACTAGCGGTAACAATGAGCAGTTCTTC.

The genes are TRBV19 and TRBJ2-5; 8 bases fit TRBD2. Germline trimming cut 3 bases from V and 4 bases from J; bases unmatched to any gene: 4. CDR1 and CDR2 from the germline V gene are LNHDA and SQIVND (reference sequence). The CDR3 totals 14 residues. Written as DNA, the CDR3 is TGTGCCAGTAGTATGTCTAGCGGGCGAGAGACCCAGTACTTC. The encoded protein is CASSMSSGRETQYF.

This clone was recorded once. The chain couples TRBV29-1 to TRBJ2-5; TRBD1 aligns across 9 bases. CDR3 length: 14 residues. Germline values: CDR1 SQVTM, CDR2 ANQGSEA. J lost 2 bases, V lost 4 bases, and 5 bases had no gene match. The CDR3 loop reads CSVANRGLQETQYF. CDR3 coding DNA: TGCAGCGTTGCTAACAGGGGGCTGCAAGAGACCCAGTACTTC.

This clone was observed a few times. CDR3 protein: CASSPLSSGGRHYGYTF. CDR3 nucleotides: TGTGCCAGCAGTCCCCTTTCCTCCGGGGGGCGTCACTATGGCTACACCTTC. The chain employs TRBV27 and TRBJ1-2; a weak D match, TRBD1 (6 bases). Germline loops: CDR1 MNHEY, CDR2 SMNVEV (reference sequence). Trimming cost V 5 bases and J 3 bases, with 22 bases left between them. The CDR3 totals 17 residues.

J is TRBJ2-1 and V is TRBV30; D possibly matches TRBD1 or TRBD2 (5 bases each). Trimming took off 4 bases at V and 5 bases at J, with 15 bases between the two ends. The CDR3 length is 14 residues. CDR1 is GTSNPN and CDR2 is SVGIG in the germline V gene (reference sequence). The CDR3 DNA follows: TGTGCCTGGATGGGGACCAAAGGCCACAATGAGCAGTTCTTC. Residues: CAWMGTKGHNEQFF.

The chain recombines TRBV7-8 with TRBJ1-5; the D gene is possibly TRBD1 (5 bases). The germline gives CDR1 SGHVS, CDR2 FQNEAQ. This CDR3 is built from 13 residues. Trimming pared 4 bases from V and 9 bases from J, leaving 13 bases between. CDR3 amino acids: CASSSRDSGPQHF. The CDR3 coding sequence is TGTGCCAGCAGCTCCAGGGATTCGGGGCCCCAGCATTTT.

The gene calls are TRBV11-3 and TRBJ2-5, with TRBD2 matching 7 bases. Germline assignment: CDR1 SGHNT and CDR2 YENEEA. CDR3 length: 16 residues. The V and J ends lost 5 bases and 2 bases, in that order; junction bases with no gene match: 11. CDR3: CASSPTRTGGQETQYF. The CDR3 DNA follows: TGTGCCAGCAGCCCCACACGAACGGGGGGTCAAGAGACCCAGTACTTC.

The CDR3 DNA reads TGTGCCAGCAGCGTAGGCATGGAGGGCAATCAGCCCCAGCATTTT. Translating gives CASSVGMEGNQPQHF. V usage is TRBV9 and J usage is TRBJ1-5; D is ambiguous. CDR1 and CDR2 (germline): SGDLS, YYNGEE. The CDR3 consists of 15 residues. V shed 0 bases and J shed 2 bases, with 9 bases lying between them.

This chain connects TRBV30 to TRBJ1-6; no clear D. CDR1 GTSNPN and CDR2 SVGIG come from the germline V gene (reference sequence). CDR3 size: 14 residues. Trimming pared 8 bases from V and 7 bases from J, leaving 18 bases between. In DNA form, the CDR3 reads TGTGCCCGGGGAGGGAAAACGGCCAATTCACCCCTCCACTTT. It specifies CARGGKTANSPLHF.

This clone was picked up a small number of times. The rearrangement uses TRBV25-1 and TRBJ2-1, with a tentative D call TRBD1 (5 bases). Trimming removed 3 bases at V and 7 bases at J, with 16 bases between. The CDR3 spans 15 residues. The germline V gene encodes CDR1 MGHDK and CDR2 SYGVNS. The CDR3: CASSDKASGLNEQFF. CDR3 nucleotides: TGTGCCAGCAGTGATAAGGCGTCAGGGTTGAATGAGCAGTTCTTC.

This clone was picked up a small number of times. The rearrangement joins TRBV9 to TRBJ2-3; possibly TRBD2 for D (6 bases). CDR1 is SGDLS and CDR2 is YYNGEE in the germline V gene. The CDR3 is 15 residues long. The V and J ends lost 0 bases and 7 bases respectively, with 15 bases between them. Here the CDR3 DNA reads TGTGCCAGCAGCGTAGCAGCGGGCCAGCTCAATACGCAGTATTTT. It encodes CASSVAAGQLNTQYF.

The chain recombines TRBV5-6 with TRBJ2-1; TRBD2 aligns across 11 bases. This CDR3 has 15 amino acids. J was trimmed by 5 bases and V by 5 bases; bases with no gene match: 6. The germline V gene has CDR1 SGHDT and CDR2 YYEEEE. The CDR3 loop reads CASRTGLAVNNEQFF. In DNA, the CDR3 is TGTGCCAGCAGGACGGGACTAGCGGTTAACAATGAGCAGTTCTTC.

For the CDR3, the DNA is TGTGCCAGCAGCCGTCAGATTGGACTGAAAGAGACCCAGTACTTC. This translates into CASSRQIGLKETQYF. J is TRBJ2-5 and V is TRBV7-2, with D maybe TRBD2 (5 bases). Trimming removed 5 bases from V and 3 bases from J, with 16 bases in between. CDR1 is SGHTA, CDR2 FQGNSA, per germline. The CDR3 sequence is 15 residues long.

The chain carries TRBV6-5 and TRBJ2-1; the D gene is possibly TRBD2 (5 bases). In germline, CDR1 is MNHEY, CDR2 SVGAGI. Trimming took off 0 bases at V and 7 bases at J, with 7 bases between the two ends. This CDR3 is 13 amino acids long. The CDR3 reads CASSYSSGNEQFF. The DNA for the CDR3 is TGTGCCAGCAGTTACTCGTCGGGGAATGAGCAGTTCTTC.

The CDR3: CASSNRDRDFGYTF. For the CDR3, the DNA is TGTGCCAGCAGCAACCGGGACAGGGACTTTGGCTACACCTTC. The chain carries TRBV5-8 and TRBJ1-2, with 9 nucleotides matching TRBD1. V lost 4 bases and J lost 7; bases outside the gene matches: 8. This CDR3 is 14 amino acids long. Germline CDR1 SGHTS, CDR2 YDEGEE.

V usage is TRBV7-7 and J usage is TRBJ2-1; 8 bases fit TRBD2. J was trimmed by 7 bases and V by 1 base; bases with no gene match: 9. The CDR3 is 16 residues long. Germline assignment: CDR1 SSHAT and CDR2 FNYEAQ (reference sequence). CDR3 bases: TGTGCCAGCAGCTTAGGTGGTACTAGCGGTATGAATGAGCAGTTCTTC. Protein product: CASSLGGTSGMNEQFF.

This chain uses TRBV5-1 with TRBJ1-2; TRBD1 agrees at 7 bases. This CDR3 spans 14 amino acids. V shed 0 bases, J shed 8 bases, and the junction held 7 bases outside the gene matches. Looked up from germline, CDR1 is SGHRS and CDR2 is YFSETQ. The CDR3 sequence: CASSLDTGERGYTF. DNA for the CDR3: TGCGCCAGCAGCTTGGATACAGGGGAAAGAGGCTACACCTTC.

The V gene is TRBV29-1, the J gene TRBJ1-1; D perhaps matches TRBD1 (5 bases). This CDR3 is 13 amino acids long. Between the trimmed V and J ends, which lost 6 bases and 0 bases, there was a span of 11 bases. Germline V gene sequence: CDR1 SQVTM, CDR2 ANQGSEA. The CDR3 protein is CSVSGRMNTEAFF. Here the CDR3 DNA reads TGCAGCGTCTCGGGACGGATGAACACTGAAGCTTTCTTT.

This chain connects TRBV4-1 to TRBJ2-1; 10 bases align to TRBD2. Germline lookup yields CDR1 MGHRA and CDR2 YSYEKL. This CDR3 is built from 17 residues. J was trimmed by 2 bases and V by 1 base; bases with no gene match: 5. In DNA, the CDR3 is TGCGCCAGCAGCCAAGGGTCGAGCGGGGGGGCCTACAATGAGCAGTTCTTC. This encodes CASSQGSSGGAYNEQFF.

This chain links TRBV5-1 with TRBJ2-7, with D perhaps matching TRBD1 (5 bases). Germline-derived CDR1 and CDR2 are SGHRS and YFSETQ. The V end lost 0 bases, the J end lost 4 bases, and 11 bases lay between the germline ends. This CDR3 contains 14 residues. CDR3 loop: CASSLGVTDYEQYF. DNA for the CDR3: TGCGCCAGCAGCTTGGGGGTGACAGATTACGAGCAGTACTTC.

The chain employs TRBV2 and TRBJ2-6; no clear D gene. Trimming left V 5 bases short and J 1 base short, with 6 bases between. The CDR3 consists of 14 residues. Germline assignment: CDR1 SNHLY and CDR2 FYNNEI. The CDR3 sequence: CASSWGSGANVLTF. CDR3 DNA sequence: TGTGCCAGCAGTTGGGGTTCTGGGGCCAACGTCCTGACTTTC. The full variable domain, completed using reference TRBV2 and TRBJ2-6, is EPEVTQTPSHQVTQMGQEVILRCVPISNHLYFYWYRQILGQKVEFLVSFYNNEISEKSEIFDDQFSVERPDGSNFTLKIRSTKLEDSAMYFCASSWGSGANVLTFGAGSRLTVL.